This T cell receptor (beta chain) appears in the sequencing data of a study of monozygotic twins with inflammatory bowel disease. Concerning this clonotype: Its antigen is unidentified.

Study-wide points: Individual T cell subtypes were not distinguishable.

The germline V gene encodes CDR1 KGHDR and CDR2 SFDVKD. The CDR3 totals 11 residues. The UMIs contained a 6-nucleotide sample barcode. They were added by template switching during cDNA synthesis. cDNA encoding TCRalpha and TCRbeta underwent two nested PCRs of roughly 17 and 9 cycles, each of which was followed by bead purification. Following a re-call of the 5' RACE reads, TCRdb has one entry per CDR3 protein and lacks DNA. The specimen's table records approximately 160,000 distinct CDR3 sequences. The chain joins TRBV24-1 to TRBJ2-1. The sequence was obtained from a human donor with ulcerative colitis or Crohn's disease, or a healthy co-twin of an affected twin (not recorded which). The sample consisted of blood. The CDR3 spells CATMWRNEQFF.